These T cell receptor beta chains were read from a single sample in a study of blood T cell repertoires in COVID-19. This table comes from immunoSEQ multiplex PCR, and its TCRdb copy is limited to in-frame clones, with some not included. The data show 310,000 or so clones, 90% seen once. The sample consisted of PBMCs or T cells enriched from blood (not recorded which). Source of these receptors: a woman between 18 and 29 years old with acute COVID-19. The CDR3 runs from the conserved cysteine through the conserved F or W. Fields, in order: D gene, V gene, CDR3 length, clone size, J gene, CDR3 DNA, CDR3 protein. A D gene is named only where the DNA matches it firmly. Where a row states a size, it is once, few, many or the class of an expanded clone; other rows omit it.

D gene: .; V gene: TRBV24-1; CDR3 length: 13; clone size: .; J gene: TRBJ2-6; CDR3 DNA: TGTGCCACCAGGGGCCCCGGGGCCAACGTCCTGACTTTC; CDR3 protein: CATRGPGANVLTF
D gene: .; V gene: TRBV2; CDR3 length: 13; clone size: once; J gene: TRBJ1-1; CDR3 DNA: TGTGCCAGCAGTTTGGGAGAGAACACTGAAGCTTTCTTT; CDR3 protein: CASSLGENTEAFF
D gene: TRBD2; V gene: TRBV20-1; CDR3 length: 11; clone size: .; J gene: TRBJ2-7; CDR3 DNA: TGCAGTGCGGGGGGAGGGCACGAGCAGTACTTC; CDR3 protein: CSAGGGHEQYF
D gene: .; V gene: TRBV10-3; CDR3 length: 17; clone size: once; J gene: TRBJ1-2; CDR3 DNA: TGTGCCATCAGTGAGTCGAGTGTGCGGGCAGGCAACTATGGCTACACCTTC; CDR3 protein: CAISESSVRAGNYGYTF
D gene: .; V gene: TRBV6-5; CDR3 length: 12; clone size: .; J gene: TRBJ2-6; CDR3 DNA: TGTGCCAGCTCATCTGGGGCCAACGTCCTGACTTTC; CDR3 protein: CASSSGANVLTF
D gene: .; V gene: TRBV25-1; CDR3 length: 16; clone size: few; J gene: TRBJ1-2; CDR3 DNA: TGTGCCAGCAGTGATCCCGGGGATGCAGGCGGCTATGGCTACACCTTC; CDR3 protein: CASSDPGDAGGYGYTF
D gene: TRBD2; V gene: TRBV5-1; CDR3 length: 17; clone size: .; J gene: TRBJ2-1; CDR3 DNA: TGCGCCAGCAGCCCCCGGCCGGGCGGGAGTCCCTACAATGAGCAGTTCTTC; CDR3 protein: CASSPRPGGSPYNEQFF
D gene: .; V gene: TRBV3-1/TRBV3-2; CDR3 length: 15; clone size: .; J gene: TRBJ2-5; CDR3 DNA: TGTGCCAGCAGCCTCCCCCTGGGACATGCGGAGACCCAGTACTTC; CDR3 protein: CASSLPLGHAETQYF
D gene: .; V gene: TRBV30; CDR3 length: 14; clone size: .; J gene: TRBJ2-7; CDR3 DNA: TGTGCCTGGGACCGGGGAGGAGGTATCTACGAGCAGTACTTC; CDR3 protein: CAWDRGGGIYEQYF
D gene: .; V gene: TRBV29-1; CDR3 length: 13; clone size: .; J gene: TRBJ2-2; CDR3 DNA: TGCAGCGTTGAGTGGGCAAACACCGGGGAGCTGTTTTTT; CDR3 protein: CSVEWANTGELFF
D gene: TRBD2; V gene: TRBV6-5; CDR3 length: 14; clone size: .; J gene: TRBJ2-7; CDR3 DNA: TGTGCCAGCAGGATAGCGGGAGGGACCTACGAGCAGTACTTC; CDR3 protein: CASRIAGGTYEQYF
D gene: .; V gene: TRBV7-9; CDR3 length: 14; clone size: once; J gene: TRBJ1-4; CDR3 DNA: TGTGCCAGCAGCTTGTCCAGCGTACATGAAAAACTGTTTTTT; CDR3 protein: CASSLSSVHEKLFF
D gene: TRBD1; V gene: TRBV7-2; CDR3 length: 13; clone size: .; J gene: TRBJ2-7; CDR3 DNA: TGTGCCAGCAGCCGGGGACAGGGCTACGAGCAGTACTTC; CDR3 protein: CASSRGQGYEQYF
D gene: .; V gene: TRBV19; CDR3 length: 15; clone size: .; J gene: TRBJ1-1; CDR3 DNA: TGTGCCACTAACTCAGCAGGGGATGGGGACACTGAAGCTTTCTTT; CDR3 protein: CATNSAGDGDTEAFF
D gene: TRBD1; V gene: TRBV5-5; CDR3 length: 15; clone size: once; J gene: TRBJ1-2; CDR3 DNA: TGTGCCAGCAGCTTGAGTAACAGGGGTTGGTATGGCTACACCTTC; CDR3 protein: CASSLSNRGWYGYTF
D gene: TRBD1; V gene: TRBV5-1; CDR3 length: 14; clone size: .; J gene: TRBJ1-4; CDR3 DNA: TGCGCCAGCAGCTTGGGCGACAGGGTTGAAAAACTGTTTTTT; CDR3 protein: CASSLGDRVEKLFF
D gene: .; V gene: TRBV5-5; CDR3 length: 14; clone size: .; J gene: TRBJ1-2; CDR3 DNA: TGTGCCAGCAGCTTAGCCACAGGGATCTATGGCTACACCTTC; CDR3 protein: CASSLATGIYGYTF
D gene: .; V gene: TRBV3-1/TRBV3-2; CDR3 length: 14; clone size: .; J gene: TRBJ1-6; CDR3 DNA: TGTGCCAGCAGCCAGGCAGATTATAATTCACCCCTCCACTTT; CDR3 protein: CASSQADYNSPLHF
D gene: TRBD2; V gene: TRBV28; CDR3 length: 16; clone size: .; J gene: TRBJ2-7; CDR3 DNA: TGTGCCAGCAGAAATAAAAGGACTAGCGGGAGATTGGAGCAGTACTTC; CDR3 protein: CASRNKRTSGRLEQYF
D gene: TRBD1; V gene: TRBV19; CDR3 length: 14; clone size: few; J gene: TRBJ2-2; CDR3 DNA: TGTGCCAGTGGGGACAGGGTGAGGACCGGGGAGCTGTTTTTT; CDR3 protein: CASGDRVRTGELFF
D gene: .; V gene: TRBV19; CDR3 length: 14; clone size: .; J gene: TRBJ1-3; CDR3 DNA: TGTGCCAGTGCCGACAGTTACTCTGGAAACACCATATATTTT; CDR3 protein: CASADSYSGNTIYF
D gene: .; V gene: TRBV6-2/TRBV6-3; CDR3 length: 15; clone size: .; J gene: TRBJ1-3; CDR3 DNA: TGTGCCAGCAGTTACCCGACAGCCTCTGGAAACACCATATATTTT; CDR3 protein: CASSYPTASGNTIYF